Below are 27 T cell receptor beta chains sequenced from a single sample in a study of cytomegalovirus exposure and HLA in healthy donors. PCR primers comprised 60 Vbeta and 13 Jbeta primers. TCRdb's table, derived via immunoSEQ multiplex PCR, lists solely in-frame clones and lacks some. This sample contains nearly 200,000 clones. Sequenced material: PBMCs. The source is a boy younger than 18 in good health and CMV-seronegative.

This sequence joins TRBV19 and TRBJ2-6, with D perhaps TRBD1 (5 bases). Trimming took off 5 bases at V and 1 base at J, with 9 bases between the two ends. Germline values: CDR1 LNHDA, CDR2 SQIVND (reference sequence). CDR3 length: 15 amino acids. CDR3 nucleotide sequence: TGTGCCAGTAGTGCGACAGTTTCTGGGGCCAACGTCCTGACTTTC. Protein: CASSATVSGANVLTF.

The V gene is TRBV19, the J gene TRBJ1-1; the match to TRBD1 covers 9 bases. CDR3 size: 15 residues. The V and J ends lost 5 bases and 2 bases, in that order; junction bases with no gene match: 6. Per the germline V gene, CDR1 is LNHDA and CDR2 is SQIVND (reference sequence). CDR3 sequence reads: CASSLDRGGNTEAFF. CDR3 bases: TGTGCCAGTAGTCTGGACAGGGGAGGCAACACTGAAGCTTTCTTT. Full variable domain (remainder filled in from reference TRBV19 and TRBJ1-1): DGGITQSPKYLFRKEGQNVTLSCEQNLNHDAMYWYRQDPGQGLRLIYYSQIVNDFQKGDIAEGYSVSREKKESFPLTVTSAQKNPTAFYLCASSLDRGGNTEAFFGQGTRLTVV.

The CDR3 region has the DNA TGTGCCAGCAGCTTAGACAGAACCAAAAACATTCAGTACTTC. Its translation: CASSLDRTKNIQYF. The genes are TRBV5-4 and TRBJ2-4, with TRBD1 as a possible D gene (5 bases). This CDR3 has 14 residues. Germline V gives CDR1 SGHNT, CDR2 YYREEE (reference sequence). The V end was cut by 2 bases, the J end by 2 bases, with 8 bases between.

V and J are TRBV4-1 and TRBJ2-1; the match to TRBD1 covers 10 bases. There are 16 residues in the CDR3. J lost 7 bases, V lost 5 bases, and 11 bases had no gene match. The V gene's germline CDR1 is MGHRA and CDR2 YSYEKL. The CDR3 sequence: CASSSPRGQGSNEQFF. DNA of the CDR3: TGCGCCAGCAGCTCCCCGAGGGGACAGGGGTCGAATGAGCAGTTCTTC.

This chain joins TRBV28 and TRBJ1-2; 8 bases are a match to TRBD1. Germline loops: CDR1 MDHEN, CDR2 SYDVKM. The CDR3 is 17 residues long. Trimming at V came to 6 bases and at J to 4 bases, leaving 16 bases not matched to a gene. CDR3 region: CASRPLPGQETGYGYTF. The CDR3 bases are TGTGCCAGCAGACCACTCCCGGGACAGGAAACAGGCTATGGCTACACCTTC.

The chain employs TRBV14 and TRBJ1-1; D uncertain. The germline V gene has CDR1 SGHDN and CDR2 FVKESK. Trimming removed 2 bases from V and 8 bases from J, with 9 bases in between. The CDR3 covers 12 residues. CDR3 coding DNA: TGTGCCAGCAGCCAATTGGGCAGAGAAGCTTTCTTT. This sequence encodes CASSQLGREAFF.

The J gene is TRBJ2-3, the V gene TRBV9, with TRBD1 matching over 7 bases. CDR1 is SGDLS and CDR2 is YYNGEE in the germline V gene. The CDR3 is made up of 17 amino acids. Germline trimming cut 3 bases from V and 2 bases from J; bases unmatched to any gene: 12. This CDR3 is CASSAHRGAVVTDTQYF. CDR3 DNA sequence: TGTGCCAGCAGCGCCCACAGGGGAGCGGTGGTCACAGATACGCAGTATTTT.

The chain combines TRBV7-3 with TRBJ1-1; perhaps TRBD1 as D (6 bases). Germline CDR1 is SGHTA and CDR2 is FQGTGA. The CDR3 is 16 residues long. V was clipped by 4 bases and J by 1 base, with 16 bases between them. The CDR3, as DNA: TGTGCCAGCAGCTCAACCCCGGGACAAAAGAACACTGAAGCTTTCTTT. Translating it yields CASSSTPGQKNTEAFF.

This chain joins TRBV7-3 and TRBJ2-3; maybe TRBD1 (6 bases). Trimming removed 1 base at V and 4 bases at J, with 12 bases between. The germline CDR1 and CDR2 sequences are SGHTA and FQGTGA. CDR3 size: 15 residues. CDR3 coding DNA: TGTGCCAGCAGCTTAAACAGGGCCCTCGCAGATACGCAGTATTTT. This gives the protein CASSLNRALADTQYF.

This rearrangement joins TRBV9 to TRBJ2-1, with a tentative D call TRBD2 (5 bases). The CDR3 loop spans 16 amino acids. Germline V lookup: CDR1 SGDLS, CDR2 YYNGEE. V dropped 2 bases and J dropped 7 bases, with 19 bases sitting between them. DNA of the CDR3: TGTGCCAGCAGCGTCTGGGCCCTCGATACGGGGAATGAGCAGTTCTTC. Protein product: CASSVWALDTGNEQFF.

Concerning this clone: Other DNA variants within this sample encode the same CDR3. The CDR3 loop reads CSVGQGNTGELFF. The CDR3 region has the DNA TGCAGCGTTGGCCAGGGGAACACCGGGGAGCTGTTTTTT. This chain connects TRBV29-1 to TRBJ2-2; tentatively, D is TRBD1 (5 bases). This CDR3 comprises 13 residues. Per the germline V gene, CDR1 is SQVTM and CDR2 is ANQGSEA. V lost 4 bases, J lost 1 base, and 7 bases lay in between.

V usage is TRBV2 and J usage is TRBJ2-1; the match to TRBD2 covers 7 bases. Germline V gene data show CDR1 as SNHLY and CDR2 as FYNNEI. The CDR3 is 15 residues long. Trimming at V came to 6 bases and at J to 5 bases, leaving 10 bases not matched to a gene. Written as DNA, the CDR3 is TGTGCCAGCAGCGTTTCGGGGGGAGCTGACAATGAGCAGTTCTTC. Protein: CASSVSGGADNEQFF.

The CDR3 is CASSRGRVGTDTQYF. Here the CDR3 DNA reads TGTGCCAGCAGCCGAGGGAGGGTGGGCACAGATACGCAGTATTTT. The chain links TRBV7-6 to TRBJ2-3, with 7 nucleotides matching TRBD2. Trimming removed 5 bases from V and 1 base from J; junction bases left unmatched: 6. CDR1 is SGHVS and CDR2 is FNYEAQ in the germline V gene. This CDR3 contains 15 residues.

CDR3 in DNA: TGTGCCAGCTCACCATTAGACAGGGGAAGTGATCAGTACTTC. It codes for CASSPLDRGSDQYF. The chain carries TRBV18 and TRBJ2-4, with 8 bases aligning to TRBD1. The J segment lost 12 bases and the V segment lost 2 bases, leaving 9 bases of the junction unmatched. The germline CDR1 and CDR2 sequences are KGHSH and LQKENI. CDR3 size: 14 residues.

The J gene is TRBJ2-1, the V gene TRBV5-8; the D is unclear. The CDR3 has 14 amino acids. With 4 bases removed from V and 6 bases from J, the gap between germline ends came to 14 bases. The germline CDR1 and CDR2 sequences are SGHTS and YDEGEE. CDR3 residues: CASSPRFLGNEQFF. CDR3 DNA sequence: TGTGCCAGCAGCCCACGGTTTCTCGGCAATGAGCAGTTCTTC.

The rearrangement uses TRBV27 and TRBJ2-1; 12 bases map to TRBD2. Germline CDR1 MNHEY, CDR2 SMNVEV (reference sequence). V trimming: 5 bases; J trimming: 8 bases; junction bases outside the gene matches: 10. The CDR3 covers 16 residues. The CDR3 bases are TGTGCCAGCAGTGGAACTAGCGGGGGGTTCCCCCATGAGCAGTTCTTC. It encodes CASSGTSGGFPHEQFF.

The V call is TRBV2, the J call TRBJ1-2; weak D call: TRBD1 (5 bases). Trimming shortened V by 4 bases and J by 8 bases, and 14 bases separated the two germline ends. Germline assignment: CDR1 SNHLY and CDR2 FYNNEI. The CDR3 extends over 13 amino acids. The CDR3 DNA reads as TGTGCCAGCAGTGGGGGCAGGGTAGGCGGCTACACCTTC. As protein: CASSGGRVGGYTF.

V usage is TRBV7-2 and J usage is TRBJ1-5, with D possibly TRBD1 on 5 matching bases. The V gene lost 1 base and the J gene lost 0 bases, with 10 bases spanning the gap. Germline-derived CDR1 and CDR2 are SGHTA and FQGNSA. The CDR3 runs to 16 residues. The CDR3 coding sequence is TGTGCCAGCAGCTTAGGGACACGGTATAGCAATCAGCCCCAGCATTTT. It translates to CASSLGTRYSNQPQHF.

This chain uses TRBV6-6 with TRBJ1-1, with 9 positions matching TRBD1. The J segment lost 1 base and the V segment lost 7 bases, leaving 10 bases of the junction unmatched. Germline loops: CDR1 MNHNY, CDR2 SVGAGI (reference sequence). CDR3 length: 16 amino acids. Here the CDR3 reads CASILGQGEGNTEAFF. CDR3 sequence (DNA): TGTGCCAGCATCCTGGGACAGGGAGAGGGGAACACTGAAGCTTTCTTT.

The J gene is TRBJ2-3, the V gene TRBV7-9; no clear D. V lost 4 bases, J lost 0 bases, and 11 bases lay in between. CDR3 length equals 15 residues. Looked up from germline, CDR1 is SEHNR and CDR2 is FQNEAQ (reference sequence). CDR3 nucleotides: TGTGCCAGCAGCTCAACAGACACTAGCACAGATACGCAGTATTTT. It yields the protein CASSSTDTSTDTQYF. Based on the CDR3 plus reference TRBV7-9 and TRBJ2-3, the full variable domain is DTGVSQNPRHKITKRGQNVTFRCDPISEHNRLYWYRQTLGQGPEFLTYFQNEAQLEKSRLLSDRFSAERPKGSFSTLEIQRTEQGDSAMYLCASSSTDTSTDTQYFGPGTRLTVL.

The chain's CDR3 is CASSPTGTGSYEQYF. The CDR3 region has the DNA TGTGCCAGCTCACCAACCGGGACAGGGTCTTACGAGCAGTACTTC. V and J are TRBV18 and TRBJ2-7, with 9 bases identical to TRBD1. The germline V gene encodes CDR1 KGHSH and CDR2 LQKENI. The trim removed 2 bases at V and 4 bases at J, leaving 6 bases unmatched. The CDR3 runs 15 residues.

The CDR3 region has the DNA TGCGCCAGCAGCCAATCTCCCGGGGGGAACTTAGAGACCCAGTACTTC. The encoded protein is CASSQSPGGNLETQYF. The V call is TRBV4-1, the J call TRBJ2-5; 7 bases align to TRBD2. V lost 2 bases, J lost 4 bases, and 10 bases stayed unmatched. CDR3 length equals 16 residues. Germline V lookup: CDR1 MGHRA, CDR2 YSYEKL.

J is TRBJ1-2 and V is TRBV19; 7 bases map to TRBD1. The germline V gene has CDR1 LNHDA and CDR2 SQIVND (reference sequence). J gave up 7 bases and V 5 bases, and 4 bases lay outside the gene matches. This CDR3 region has 12 residues. The CDR3 bases are TGTGCCAGTAGTCGGGACAGTTCTGGCTACACCTTC. This codes for CASSRDSSGYTF. Combining the CDR3 with reference TRBV19 and TRBJ1-2 gives the whole variable domain DGGITQSPKYLFRKEGQNVTLSCEQNLNHDAMYWYRQDPGQGLRLIYYSQIVNDFQKGDIAEGYSVSREKKESFPLTVTSAQKNPTAFYLCASSRDSSGYTFGSGTRLTVV.

This chain links TRBV30 with TRBJ2-7, with a weak D call TRBD1 (6 bases). Germline V gives CDR1 GTSNPN, CDR2 SVGIG (reference sequence). There are 14 residues in the CDR3. The V end was cut by 2 bases, the J end by 3 bases, with 14 bases between. CDR3 bases: TGTGCCTGGAGTTTCACAGGGACGGACTACGAGCAGTACTTC. As protein: CAWSFTGTDYEQYF.

The J gene is TRBJ2-5, the V gene TRBV19; 7 bases match TRBD1. The CDR3 length is 12 residues. The junction had 4 bases not matched to a gene; V was cut back by 8 bases and J by 4 bases. Germline V gene data show CDR1 as LNHDA and CDR2 as SQIVND (reference sequence). The CDR3 region has the DNA TGTGCCAGTTCCGACAGGGTAGAGACCCAGTACTTC. Its translation is CASSDRVETQYF.

The V gene is TRBV7-2, the J gene TRBJ2-3, with D tentatively TRBD1 (6 bases). The CDR3 length is 14 residues. Germline lookup yields CDR1 SGHTA and CDR2 FQGNSA. Trimming left V 0 bases short and J 5 bases short, with 9 bases between. The CDR3 sequence: CASSLALGGDTQYF. The DNA of the CDR3 is TGTGCCAGCAGCTTAGCGCTAGGGGGAGATACGCAGTATTTT.

This chain connects TRBV9 to TRBJ2-1, with no clear D. Trimming left V 0 bases short and J 0 bases short, with 10 bases between. The CDR3 contains 16 residues. The germline V gene encodes CDR1 SGDLS and CDR2 YYNGEE. In DNA, the CDR3 is TGTGCCAGCAGCGTAGTTGCGAGGATCTCCTACAATGAGCAGTTCTTC. Translating gives CASSVVARISYNEQFF.